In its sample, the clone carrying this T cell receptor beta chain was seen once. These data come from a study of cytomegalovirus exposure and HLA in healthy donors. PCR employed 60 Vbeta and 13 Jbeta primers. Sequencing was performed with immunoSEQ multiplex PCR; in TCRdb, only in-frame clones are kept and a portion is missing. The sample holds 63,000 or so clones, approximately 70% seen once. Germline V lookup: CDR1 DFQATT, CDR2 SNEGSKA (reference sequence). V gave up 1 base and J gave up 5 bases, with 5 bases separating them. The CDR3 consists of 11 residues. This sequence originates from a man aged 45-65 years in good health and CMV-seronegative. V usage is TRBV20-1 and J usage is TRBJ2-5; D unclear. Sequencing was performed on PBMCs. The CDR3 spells CSARVPETQYF. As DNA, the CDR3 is TGCAGTGCTAGAGTTCCGGAGACCCAGTACTTC.